This T cell receptor (beta chain) comes out of a study of T cells after yellow fever vaccination. This CDR3 contains 16 residues. Per germline, CDR1 LGHNA and CDR2 YNFKEQ. V gave up 3 bases and J gave up 10 bases; unmatched junction bases: 12. Points from the study as a whole: CD4 and CD8 compartments shared a small share of clonotypes, likely from convergent recombination. Most primary-vaccination clones recurred post-booster (around 95% CD4, about 87% CD8).

Turning to this clonotype: Its matching antigen is unknown.

Making TCR cDNA involved 5'RACE template switching, which added UMIs and a universal primer site. MiXCR was run by TCRdb on the 5' RACE reads, yielding one entry per CDR3 protein. The table has 300,000 or so distinct CDR3 sequences, roughly 8.6% seen once. This TCR came from a man younger than 35 who received the YFV17D yellow fever vaccine. Sequencing was performed on PBMCs, taken approximately 40 days after the first yellow fever vaccination. V and J are TRBV4-2 and TRBJ2-1; TRBD1 aligns across 10 bases. The CDR3 DNA follows: TGTGCCAGCAGCCAGCCGACAGGGGGCCCCCTGCGAGAGCAGTTCTTC. It encodes CASSQPTGGPLREQFF.